This TCR beta chain was recorded in a study of cytomegalovirus exposure and HLA in healthy donors. Whole-study findings and limits: The study put around 180 TCR beta chains on its list as cytomegalovirus-associated.

Primers included in the PCR were 60 Vbeta and 13 Jbeta primers. Produced via immunoSEQ multiplex PCR; TCRdb's table is partial and in-frame only. The repertoire table contains 90,000 to 120,000 clones. On this clone: Its antigen is unknown. This same CDR3 is encoded by further DNA sequences in the sample.

The CDR3 is 20 amino acids. Germline V gene data show CDR1 as MGHRA and CDR2 as YSYEKL. V was clipped by 3 bases and J by 6 bases; unmatched bases: 18. This receptor was obtained from a man aged 50-60 years in good health and CMV-seronegative. Sequencing input: PBMCs. The V call is TRBV4-1, the J call TRBJ2-6; 9 bases are a match to TRBD1. CDR3 bases: TGCGCCAGCAGCCAGGATCATGGGGACAGGGTAAAAATTGAGGCCAACGTCCTGACTTTC. Its protein product is CASSQDHGDRVKIEANVLTF.